The entry below describes one T cell receptor (beta chain). The antigen is unknown. The entry originates in a study of cytomegalovirus exposure and HLA in healthy donors. Overall study: Early released data had around 79 million unique TCRs, all coming from HLA-typed donors.

Findings and caveats of the study: Later on, an analysis tied around 17,000 TCR beta sequences to HLA alleles at 0.05 false discovery rate.

The CDR3 is 17 residues long. Germline trimming cut 3 bases from V and 1 base from J; bases unmatched to any gene: 8. The primer mix had 60 Vbeta and 13 Jbeta primers. Using immunoSEQ multiplex PCR, the repertoire was profiled, and TCRdb retains in-frame clones only, with some absent. The sample holds under 250,000 clones, over 70% seen once. The receptor was derived from a boy younger than 10 in good health and CMV-seronegative. The chain employs TRBV5-7 and TRBJ1-3; 9 bases fit TRBD1. TRBV5-7 is an open reading frame whose function is uncertain. The sample taken for sequencing was PBMCs. CDR3 amino acids: CASSSVGTGWSGNTIYF. CDR3 nucleotides: TGTGCCAGCAGCTCAGTGGGGACAGGGTGGTCTGGAAACACCATATATTTT.